This T cell receptor beta chain was retrieved from a study of blood T cell repertoires in COVID-19. Study details: Sample material is recorded as cDNA or gDNA derived from T cells, B-cell-depleted T cells, or PBMCs.

This CDR3 comprises 19 residues. Losses at the gene ends were 0 bases for V and 3 bases for J; bases not matched to a gene: 10. Germline V gives CDR1 LGHNA, CDR2 YNFKEQ. Methods used by the authors: The assay estimated nucleated cells by amplifying reference gene primers. Repertoires were generated with immunoSEQ multiplex PCR, while TCRdb's copy carries only in-frame clones and drops some. V and J calls and clone size come straight from that table; D and trimming were deduced from the DNA. The data hold approximately 270,000 clones, with about 89% observed a single time. This TCR came from a man aged 30 to 39 with acute or convalescent COVID-19. The sequencing input was peripheral blood. The chain has TRBV4-2 and TRBJ2-7; 14 nucleotides line up with TRBD2. The CDR3 protein is CASSQDGLAGGRTLYEQYF. DNA of the CDR3: TGTGCCAGCAGCCAAGACGGACTAGCGGGAGGACGAACCCTCTACGAGCAGTACTTC.